The 23 T cell receptor beta chains below all came from one sample that was sequenced in a study of T cell repertoires in cytomegalovirus infection. TCRdb processed the reads anew with MiXCR; each CDR3 protein has one entry. Of approximately 1,000,000 distinct CDR3 sequences in the sample, approximately 31% were seen once. These TCRs' antigens remain unknown. Sequenced here: cultured CD8+ T cells from PBMCs, sampled from culture after CMV antigen stimulation. These receptors were collected from a human donor in good health (CMV status not recorded). Some clones in this sample may be carry-over from other donors' samples.

The chain joins TRBV3-1 to TRBJ2-1, with 13 bases fitting TRBD2. Germline assignment: CDR1 LGHDT and CDR2 YNNKEL (reference sequence). The CDR3 runs to 16 residues. J was trimmed by 12 bases and V by 4 bases; bases with no gene match: 12. The CDR3 DNA follows: TGTGCCAGCAGCCCCCAAGGAACTAGCGGGGGGGCTAGGCAGTTCTTC. This encodes CASSPQGTSGGARQFF.

This clonotype appeared a few times. The CDR3 loop is CASTGDRPTGELFF. The CDR3 DNA is TGTGCCAGCACCGGAGACAGGCCCACCGGGGAGCTGTTTTTT. The chain combines TRBV6-5 with TRBJ2-2; D is perhaps TRBD1 (6 bases). Germline V gene sequence: CDR1 MNHEY, CDR2 SVGAGI. The CDR3 contains 14 residues. Trimming took off 7 bases at V and 4 bases at J, with 13 bases between the two ends.

About this clonotype: Mismatch with germline at one junction end may stem from a read error. V and J are TRBV28 and TRBJ1-1; a possible D gene is TRBD1 (5 bases). This CDR3 spans 17 amino acids. The germline V gene has CDR1 MDHEN and CDR2 SYDVKM. As DNA, the CDR3 is TGTACCAGCCCCCAGCCCCCCAGAAGGGGCCAGAACACTGAAGCTTTCTTT. Its translation: CTSPQPPRRGQNTEAFF.

The chain has TRBV5-4 and TRBJ2-2; 10 bases map to TRBD1. V lost 3 bases, J lost 7 bases, and 12 bases stayed unmatched. The CDR3 runs 17 residues. In germline, CDR1 is SGHNT, CDR2 YYREEE (reference sequence). The CDR3 reads CASSSLFGTGESGELFF. Here the CDR3 DNA reads TGTGCCAGCAGCTCTCTATTCGGGACAGGGGAAAGCGGGGAGCTGTTTTTT.

The CDR3 protein is CASSLSDSPYEQYF. In DNA, the CDR3 is TGCGCCAGCAGCCTTTCTGACAGCCCCTACGAGCAGTACTTC. The rearrangement links TRBV5-1 to TRBJ2-7; TRBD1 might be the D (5 bases). Trimming left V 4 bases short and J 2 bases short, with 13 bases between. The CDR3 runs to 14 residues. The germline CDR1 and CDR2 sequences are SGHRS and YFSETQ.

V usage is TRBV5-8 and J usage is TRBJ2-1, with 9 bases matching TRBD2. Germline values: CDR1 SGHTS, CDR2 YDEGEE. V shed 4 bases, J shed 3 bases, and the junction held 8 bases outside the gene matches. This CDR3 spans 16 amino acids. CDR3 region: CASSRNSGGNYNEQFF. The CDR3 DNA sequence: TGTGCCAGCAGCAGAAATAGCGGGGGAAACTACAATGAGCAGTTCTTC. The full variable domain, rest sourced from reference TRBV5-8 and TRBJ2-1, is EAGVTQSPTHLIKTRGQQATLRCSPISGHTSVYWYQQALGLGLQFLLWYDEGEERNRGNFPPRFSGRQFPNYSSELNVNALELEDSALYLCASSRNSGGNYNEQFFGPGTRLTVL.

V is TRBV27 and J is TRBJ1-3, with a weak D call TRBD1 (5 bases). The CDR3 is 16 residues long. With 5 bases removed from V and 0 bases from J, the gap between germline ends came to 14 bases. CDR1 and CDR2 from the germline V gene are MNHEY and SMNVEV (reference sequence). This CDR3 is CASSPYYGGSGNTIYF. DNA of the CDR3: TGTGCCAGCAGTCCTTATTACGGGGGCTCTGGAAACACCATATATTTT.

This clonotype was recorded many times. V usage is TRBV4-1 and J usage is TRBJ2-1; no definite D call. The CDR3 totals 14 residues. CDR1 MGHRA and CDR2 YSYEKL come from the germline V gene. With 2 bases removed from V and 0 bases from J, the gap between germline ends came to 5 bases. The CDR3 nucleotides read TGCGCCAGCAGCCAACTGAGCTCCTACAATGAGCAGTTCTTC. This codes for CASSQLSSYNEQFF.

CDR3 residues: CASSLLGRPQHF. CDR3 bases: TGTGCCAGCAGCTTGCTTGGGAGGCCCCAGCATTTT. The chain joins TRBV7-9 to TRBJ1-5; D is unclear. The CDR3 contains 12 residues. Germline CDR1 SEHNR, CDR2 FQNEAQ (reference sequence). The V and J ends lost 3 bases and 9 bases respectively, with 9 bases between them.

The genes are TRBV6-5 and TRBJ1-2; D perhaps matches TRBD1 (5 bases). The CDR3 length is 15 residues. Germline CDR1 reads MNHEY; CDR2 reads SVGAGI. V lost 1 base to trimming and J lost 8 bases, with 17 bases between them. DNA of the CDR3: TGTGCCAGCAGTTACTTTTCCGGGACTGCCGACGGCTACACCTTC. Its translation: CASSYFSGTADGYTF.

CDR3 in amino acids: CASSMPARANTEAFF. The CDR3 bases are TGTGCCAGTAGTATGCCGGCCAGGGCGAACACTGAAGCTTTCTTT. The chain recombines TRBV19 with TRBJ1-1; D may be TRBD1 (5 bases). CDR3 size: 15 residues. Germline V gene lookup returns CDR1 LNHDA and CDR2 SQIVND (reference sequence). V was trimmed by 3 bases and J by 1 base, leaving 12 bases between them.

This clonotype was observed a handful of times. V usage is TRBV7-9 and J usage is TRBJ2-3; 10 bases are shared with TRBD2. The length of the CDR3 is 18 residues. The germline V gene encodes CDR1 SEHNR and CDR2 FQNEAQ (reference sequence). V lost 0 bases, J lost 2 bases, and 8 bases stayed unmatched. The CDR3 region is CASSLAPLAGAYTDTQYF. As DNA, the CDR3 is TGTGCCAGCAGCTTAGCTCCTCTAGCGGGGGCGTACACAGATACGCAGTATTTT.

The chain links TRBV6-2 or TRBV6-3 to TRBJ2-5; TRBD1 aligns across 10 bases. The CDR3 consists of 16 residues. Trimming took 6 bases from V and 6 from J; bases not matched to a gene: 13. Germline-derived CDR1 and CDR2 are MNHEY and SVGEGT. The CDR3 protein is CASSPRQGADQKTQYF. CDR3 nucleotide sequence: TGTGCCAGCAGCCCTCGACAGGGGGCGGATCAGAAGACCCAGTACTTC.

The chain recombines TRBV12-3 or TRBV12-4 with TRBJ2-5; 8 positions match TRBD1. There are 16 residues in the CDR3. Germline trimming cut 5 bases from V and 0 bases from J; bases unmatched to any gene: 8. This chain's CDR3 is CASSLGQGTYQETQYF. Written as DNA, the CDR3 is TGTGCCAGCAGTCTAGGACAGGGAACGTACCAAGAGACCCAGTACTTC.

The chain joins TRBV18 to TRBJ2-5; possibly TRBD2 for D (5 bases). V gave up 3 bases and J gave up 2 bases, with 13 bases separating them. Germline-derived CDR1 and CDR2 are KGHSH and LQKENI. The CDR3 sequence is 15 residues long. In DNA, the CDR3 is TGTGCCAGCTCACCTTCCGGACTCAAACAAGAGACCCAGTACTTC. Amino acid sequence: CASSPSGLKQETQYF.

This clonotype appeared a few times. The rearrangement links TRBV7-3 to TRBJ2-7; 13 positions match TRBD2. J gave up 2 bases and V 5 bases, and 6 bases lay outside the gene matches. CDR1 and CDR2 from the germline V gene are SGHTA and FQGTGA. The CDR3 is 16 amino acids. The CDR3 reads CASSATSGGDPYEQYF. The CDR3 DNA reads as TGTGCCAGCAGCGCAACTAGCGGGGGGGATCCCTACGAGCAGTACTTC.

The chain employs TRBV9 and TRBJ1-1; 7 bases line up with TRBD1. The CDR3 has 14 amino acids. The germline gives CDR1 SGDLS, CDR2 YYNGEE. V gave up 2 bases and J gave up 6 bases; unmatched junction bases: 7. The CDR3 loop reads CASSVTGALAEAFF. The CDR3 DNA sequence: TGTGCCAGCAGCGTTACAGGGGCGTTGGCTGAAGCTTTCTTT. Complete variable domain (other parts from reference TRBV9 and TRBJ1-1): DSGVTQTPKHLITATGQRVTLRCSPRSGDLSVYWYQQSLDQGLQFLIQYYNGEERAKGNILERFSAQQFPDLHSELNLSSLELGDSALYFCASSVTGALAEAFFGQGTRLTVV.

The V call is TRBV11-2, the J call TRBJ2-3; TRBD1 aligns across 9 bases. This CDR3 has 15 residues. Losses at the gene ends were 6 bases for V and 4 bases for J; bases not matched to a gene: 8. Germline V CDR1 and CDR2: SGHAT, FQNNGV. CDR3 in DNA: TGTGCCAGCAGAGACAGGGGGACGCGGTCAGATACGCAGTATTTT. It encodes CASRDRGTRSDTQYF.

This clonotype was counted at least ten times. The rearrangement uses TRBV7-9 and TRBJ1-1, with 8 bases matching TRBD1. The CDR3 totals 17 residues. Germline V gene lookup returns CDR1 SEHNR and CDR2 FQNEAQ (reference sequence). V shed 5 bases and J 1 base; nucleotides not matched to a gene: 12. In DNA form, the CDR3 reads TGTGCCAGCAGCACAATTGGCCAGGGGGCGCGGAACACTGAAGCTTTCTTT. Translation: CASSTIGQGARNTEAFF.

This clonotype was picked up a small number of times. The rearrangement links TRBV27 to TRBJ2-7, with D perhaps being TRBD1 or TRBD2 (5 bases each). Germline lookup yields CDR1 MNHEY and CDR2 SMNVEV (reference sequence). This CDR3 contains 14 residues. Trimming shortened V by 4 bases and J by 4 bases, and 14 bases separated the two germline ends. CDR3 residues: CASSSRDGPYEQYV. CDR3 DNA sequence: TGTGCCAGCAGTTCTCGGGACGGGCCTTACGAGCAGTACGTC.

CDR3 residues: CASSPGDFYGYTF. In nucleotides, the CDR3 is TGTGCCAGCAGTCCGGGAGACTTCTATGGCTACACCTTC. This chain links TRBV27 with TRBJ1-2, with D hard to call. The CDR3 length is 13 residues. The V gene lost 5 bases and the J gene lost 4 bases, with 11 bases spanning the gap. From germline, CDR1 is MNHEY and CDR2 SMNVEV (reference sequence).

The V and J genes are TRBV6-1 and TRBJ2-1, with D hard to call. Germline V gene lookup returns CDR1 MNHNS and CDR2 SASEGT. Trimming shortened V by 7 bases and J by 3 bases, and 10 bases separated the two germline ends. This CDR3 is built from 13 residues. CDR3 residues: CASTGLGYNEQFF. CDR3 nucleotide sequence: TGTGCCAGCACTGGGCTTGGCTACAATGAGCAGTTCTTC.

The chain links TRBV19 to TRBJ1-2; the D gene is possibly TRBD1 (5 bases). Germline CDR1 LNHDA, CDR2 SQIVND (reference sequence). The CDR3 loop spans 14 amino acids. Trimming pared 4 bases from V and 2 bases from J, leaving 11 bases between. CDR3 bases: TGTGCCAGTAGTACGGGGCTCGGCAACTATGGCTACACCTTC. It specifies CASSTGLGNYGYTF.